This record looks at one T cell receptor beta chain sequence and its context. Its antigen is currently unknown. The data belong to a study of shared clonotypes between healthy human individuals. Background on the study: There were three CD4 naive, three CD4 memory, two CD8 naive and one CD8 memory plates per donor.

Assay: immunoSEQ multiplex PCR; the TCRdb copy retains only in-frame clones and omits some. The top ten clones hold 1% to 1.5% of a sample with about 2 million clones, about 94% of them seen once. CDR1 is MDHEN and CDR2 is SYDVKM in the germline V gene. The CDR3 sequence is 17 residues long. V shed 8 bases, J shed 0 bases, and the junction held 10 bases outside the gene matches. Study-wide results and caveats: In this cohort, only blood was sampled, and tissue repertoires likely differ.

CD45RO-negative, CCR7-positively selected cells formed the naive CD8 fraction, excluding terminally differentiated effector memory CD45RA+ cells. The chain has TRBV28 and TRBJ2-6, with 7 positions matching TRBD1. This sequence was found in a man younger than 30 in good health. The specimen was naive CD8+ T cells sorted from blood. This CDR3 reads CASAFQGVTSGANVLTF. CDR3 bases: TGTGCCAGCGCCTTCCAGGGGGTTACCTCTGGGGCCAACGTCCTGACTTTC. The whole variable domain, remainder taken from reference TRBV28 and TRBJ2-6, is DVKVTQSSRYLVKRTGEKVFLECVQDMDHENMFWYRQDPGLGLRLIYFSYDVKMKEKGDIPEGYSVSREKKERFSLILESASTNQTSMYLCASAFQGVTSGANVLTFGAGSRLTVL.